The rows below give T cell receptor beta chains drawn from one sample of a study of cytomegalovirus exposure and HLA in healthy donors. This table comes from immunoSEQ multiplex PCR, and its TCRdb copy is limited to in-frame clones, with some not included. Of about 340,000 clones detected, about nine tenths appear once; the ten largest clones hold around 0.8%. Source material: PBMCs. All receptors derive from a woman under 30 in good health and CMV-seronegative. Both conserved end residues are part of each CDR3. Fields, in order: J gene, CDR3 length, V gene, clone size, D gene, CDR3 DNA, CDR3 protein. A D gene is named only where the DNA matches it firmly. Some rows have no size entry. The others give once, few or many, or a class for an expanded clone.

>TRBJ1-5|14|TRBV5-6|once|-
TGTGCCAGCAGCCACACAGGGAGCAATCAGCCCCAGCATTTT
CASSHTGSNQPQHF
>TRBJ2-1|14|TRBV4-2|-|TRBD2
TGTGCCAGCAGCCAAGAACTAGCGGGCAATGAGCAGTTCTTC
CASSQELAGNEQFF
>TRBJ1-5|14|TRBV6-5|-|TRBD1
TGTGCCAGCAGGTACCGACAGGGTTATCAGCCCCAGCATTTT
CASRYRQGYQPQHF
>TRBJ2-7|15|TRBV9|-|-
TGTGCCAGCAGCGTAACCGGGACTTCCATCTACGAGCAGTACTTC
CASSVTGTSIYEQYF
>TRBJ2-7|14|TRBV15|-|-
TGTGCCACCAGCAGAGCGCAGGGTAGCTACGAGCAGTACTTC
CATSRAQGSYEQYF
>TRBJ1-5|15|TRBV6-6|-|-
TGTGCCAGCAGTCGCCTGGGACAACTAAATCAGCCCCAGCATTTT
CASSRLGQLNQPQHF
>TRBJ1-1|13|TRBV27|-|-
TGTGCCAGCAGTTTAGGGGCGAACACTGAAGCTTTCTTT
CASSLGANTEAFF
>TRBJ2-7|14|TRBV6-5|-|TRBD2
TGTGCCAGCAGTGAAAGCGGGAGGGTTGGTGAGCAGTACTTC
CASSESGRVGEQYF
>TRBJ1-2|11|TRBV20-1|-|-
TGCAGTGCCTCAACGGGAGGTGGCTACACCTTC
CSASTGGGYTF
>TRBJ2-5|11|TRBV2|-|TRBD1
TGTGCCAGTGAATCAGGGGGACCTGAGTACTTC
CASESGGPEYF
>TRBJ2-3|14|TRBV7-9|-|-
TGTGCCAGCAGCTTAGTGAGGGACACAGATACGCAGTATTTT
CASSLVRDTDTQYF
>TRBJ2-7|16|TRBV7-9|-|-
TGTGCCAGCAGCCCCCCGGGGGATCTGCGTTCCTACGAGCAGTACTTC
CASSPPGDLRSYEQYF
>TRBJ2-1|15|TRBV28|once|TRBD2
TGTGCCAGCAGTTTTTGGGGGGAGGGCAACAATGAGCAGTTCTTC
CASSFWGEGNNEQFF
>TRBJ1-2|15|TRBV9|-|-
TGTGCCAGCACCCCCGGGGTGGGGGGGATCTATGGCTACACCTTC
CASTPGVGGIYGYTF
>TRBJ2-1|14|TRBV30|-|-
TGTGCCTGGAGTTTGGGACTTACCTCAAATGAGCAGTTCTTC
CAWSLGLTSNEQFF